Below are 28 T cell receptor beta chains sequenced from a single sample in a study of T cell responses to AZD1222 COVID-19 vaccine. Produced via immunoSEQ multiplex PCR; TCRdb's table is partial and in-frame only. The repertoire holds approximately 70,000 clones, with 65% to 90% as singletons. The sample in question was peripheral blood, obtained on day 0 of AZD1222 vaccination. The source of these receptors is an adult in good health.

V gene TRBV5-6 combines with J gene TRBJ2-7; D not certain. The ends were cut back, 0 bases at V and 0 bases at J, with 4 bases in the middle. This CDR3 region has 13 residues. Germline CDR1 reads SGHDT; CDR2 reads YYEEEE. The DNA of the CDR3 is TGTGCCAGCAGCTTGGGTGTCTCCTACGAGCAGTACTTC. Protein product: CASSLGVSYEQYF.

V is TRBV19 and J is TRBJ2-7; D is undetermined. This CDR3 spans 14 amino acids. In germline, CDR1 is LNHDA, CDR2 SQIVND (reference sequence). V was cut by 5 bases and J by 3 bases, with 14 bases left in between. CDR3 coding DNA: TGTGCCAGTAGTGGAGCAGGAGATTTCTACGAGCAGTACTTC. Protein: CASSGAGDFYEQYF.

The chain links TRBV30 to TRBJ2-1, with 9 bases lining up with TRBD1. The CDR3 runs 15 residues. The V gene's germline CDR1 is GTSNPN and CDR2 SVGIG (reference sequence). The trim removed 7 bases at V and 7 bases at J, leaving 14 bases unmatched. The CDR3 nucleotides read TGTGCCTACCGACCCCGGGACAGGGCCTCAAATGAGCAGTTCTTC. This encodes CAYRPRDRASNEQFF. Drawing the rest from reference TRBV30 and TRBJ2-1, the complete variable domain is SQTIHQWPATLVQPVGSPLSLECTVEGTSNPNLYWYRQAAGRGLQLLFYSVGIGQISSEVPQNLSASRPQDRQFILSSKKLLLSDSGFYLCAYRPRDRASNEQFFGPGTRLTVL.

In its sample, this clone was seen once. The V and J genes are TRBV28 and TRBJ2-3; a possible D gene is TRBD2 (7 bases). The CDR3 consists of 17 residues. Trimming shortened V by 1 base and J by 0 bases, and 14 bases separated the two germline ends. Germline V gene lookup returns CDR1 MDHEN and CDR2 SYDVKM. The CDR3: CASSLSSGGRSTDTQYF. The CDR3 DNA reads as TGTGCCAGCAGTTTATCCTCGGGGGGCCGGAGCACAGATACGCAGTATTTT.

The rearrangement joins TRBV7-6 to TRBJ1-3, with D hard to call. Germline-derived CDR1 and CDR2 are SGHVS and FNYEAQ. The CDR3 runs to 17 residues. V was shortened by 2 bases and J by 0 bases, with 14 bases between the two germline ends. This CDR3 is CASSLMPGRHSGNTIYF. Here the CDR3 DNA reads TGTGCCAGCAGCTTAATGCCGGGCCGGCACTCTGGAAACACCATATATTTT.

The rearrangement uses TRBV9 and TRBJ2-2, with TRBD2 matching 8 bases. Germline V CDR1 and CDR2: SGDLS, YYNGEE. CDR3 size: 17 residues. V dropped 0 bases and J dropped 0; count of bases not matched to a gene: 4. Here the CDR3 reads CASSVVYGGANTGELFF. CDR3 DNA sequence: TGTGCCAGCAGCGTAGTGTACGGGGGGGCGAACACCGGGGAGCTGTTTTTT.

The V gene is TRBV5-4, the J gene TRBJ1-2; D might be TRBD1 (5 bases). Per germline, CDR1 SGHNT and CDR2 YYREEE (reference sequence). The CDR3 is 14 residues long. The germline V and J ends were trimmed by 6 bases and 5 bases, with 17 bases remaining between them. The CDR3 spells CASTLGGTLYGYTF. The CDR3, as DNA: TGTGCCAGCACCCTCGGTGGGACCTTATATGGCTACACCTTC.

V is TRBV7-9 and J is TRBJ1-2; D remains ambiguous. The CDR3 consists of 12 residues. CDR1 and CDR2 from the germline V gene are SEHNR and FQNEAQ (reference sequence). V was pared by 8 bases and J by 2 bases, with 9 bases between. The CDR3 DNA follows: TGTGCCAGCGTCAACGGAAACTATGGCTACACCTTC. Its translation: CASVNGNYGYTF.

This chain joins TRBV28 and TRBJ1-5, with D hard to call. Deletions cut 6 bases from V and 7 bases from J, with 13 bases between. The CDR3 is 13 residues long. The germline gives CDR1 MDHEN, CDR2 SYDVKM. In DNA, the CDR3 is TGTGCCAGCAGCCGTCAATGGGGACAGCCCCAGCATTTT. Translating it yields CASSRQWGQPQHF. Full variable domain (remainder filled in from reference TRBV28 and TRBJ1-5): DVKVTQSSRYLVKRTGEKVFLECVQDMDHENMFWYRQDPGLGLRLIYFSYDVKMKEKGDIPEGYSVSREKKERFSLILESASTNQTSMYLCASSRQWGQPQHFGDGTRLSIL.

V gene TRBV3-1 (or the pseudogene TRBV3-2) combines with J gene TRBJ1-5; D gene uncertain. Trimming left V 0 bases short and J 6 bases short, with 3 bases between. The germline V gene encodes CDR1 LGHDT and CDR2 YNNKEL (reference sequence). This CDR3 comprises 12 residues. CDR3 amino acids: CASSQEGQPQHF. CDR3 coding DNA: TGTGCCAGCAGCCAAGAGGGTCAGCCCCAGCATTTT.

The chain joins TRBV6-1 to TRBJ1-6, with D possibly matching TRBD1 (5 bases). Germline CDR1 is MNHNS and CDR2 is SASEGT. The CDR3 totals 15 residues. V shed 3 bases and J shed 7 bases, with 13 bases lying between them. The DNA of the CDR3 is TGTGCCAGCAGTGACCCGCAGGGTCTGAATTCACCCCTCCACTTT. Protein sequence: CASSDPQGLNSPLHF.

The CDR3 loop reads CASSTPNQPQHF. CDR3 DNA: TGTGCCAGCTCAACCCCCAATCAGCCCCAGCATTTT. The rearrangement links TRBV18 to TRBJ1-5; D gene ambiguous. CDR3 length: 12 amino acids. Germline CDR1 and CDR2: KGHSH and LQKENI. Trimming removed 5 bases from V and 3 bases from J, with 5 bases in between. The full variable domain, in which reference TRBV18 and TRBJ1-5 provide the parts outside the CDR3, is NAGVMQNPRHLVRRRGQEARLRCSPMKGHSHVYWYRQLPEEGLKFMVYLQKENIIDESGMPKERFSAEFPKEGPSILRIQQVVRGDSAAYFCASSTPNQPQHFGDGTRLSIL.

This CDR3 reads CASSPDSGTGGFYGYTF. As DNA, the CDR3 is TGTGCCAGCAGCCCAGATTCCGGGACAGGGGGCTTTTACGGCTACACCTTC. The chain employs TRBV7-2 and TRBJ1-2, with 12 bases that match TRBD1. Per germline, CDR1 SGHTA and CDR2 FQGNSA. The CDR3 contains 17 residues. The junction had 15 bases not matched to a gene; V was cut back by 5 bases and J by 8 bases.

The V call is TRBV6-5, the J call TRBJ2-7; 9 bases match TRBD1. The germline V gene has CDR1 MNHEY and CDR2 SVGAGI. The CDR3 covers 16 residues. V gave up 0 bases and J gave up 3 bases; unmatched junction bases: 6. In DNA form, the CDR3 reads TGTGCCAGCAGTTACTCAAGGAGACAGGGGGACTACGAGCAGTACTTC. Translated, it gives CASSYSRRQGDYEQYF.

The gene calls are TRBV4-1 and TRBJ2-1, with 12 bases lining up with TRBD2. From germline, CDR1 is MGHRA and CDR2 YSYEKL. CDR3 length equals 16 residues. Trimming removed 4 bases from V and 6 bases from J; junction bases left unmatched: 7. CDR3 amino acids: CASSLASGGASNEQFF. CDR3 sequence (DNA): TGCGCCAGCAGCCTCGCTAGCGGGGGGGCCTCCAATGAGCAGTTCTTC.

CDR3 bases: TGCAGTGCTAGAATCAGAAACATTCAGTACTTC. Translation: CSARIRNIQYF. The chain carries TRBV20-1 and TRBJ2-4; D is unresolved. Trimming stripped 2 bases from V and 6 bases from J, with 5 bases between. CDR3 length: 11 amino acids. From germline, CDR1 is DFQATT and CDR2 SNEGSKA (reference sequence).

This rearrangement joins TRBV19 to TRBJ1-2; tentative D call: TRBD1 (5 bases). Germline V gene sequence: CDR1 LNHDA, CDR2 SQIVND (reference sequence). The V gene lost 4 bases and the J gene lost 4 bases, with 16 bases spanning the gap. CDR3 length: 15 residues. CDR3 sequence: CASSKDGAGGYGYTF. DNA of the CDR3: TGTGCCAGTAGTAAGGATGGGGCCGGGGGCTATGGCTACACCTTC.

In nucleotides, the CDR3 is TGTGCCAGCAGTGGGGGACTAGCGACCGGGGAGCTGTTTTTT. This codes for CASSGGLATGELFF. The chain has TRBV2 and TRBJ2-2; 10 bases line up with TRBD2. Germline V gene data show CDR1 as SNHLY and CDR2 as FYNNEI. V lost 4 bases and J lost 5; bases outside the gene matches: 1. The CDR3 has 14 residues.

The DNA of the CDR3 is TGTGCCAGCAGTCGGCATTCCCAGGGGGATTCACCCCTCCACTTT. The encoded protein is CASSRHSQGDSPLHF. The chain has TRBV6-5 and TRBJ1-6; 7 nucleotides match TRBD1. Germline CDR1 reads MNHEY; CDR2 reads SVGAGI. This CDR3 region has 15 residues. Germline trimming cut 5 bases from V and 8 bases from J; bases unmatched to any gene: 9.

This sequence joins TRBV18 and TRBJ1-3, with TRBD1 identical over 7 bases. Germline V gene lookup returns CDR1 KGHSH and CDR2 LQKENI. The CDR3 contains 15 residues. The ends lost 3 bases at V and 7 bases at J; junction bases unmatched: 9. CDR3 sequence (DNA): TGTGCCAGCTCACCGGGACAGAGTACGGCCAACACCATATATTTT. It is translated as CASSPGQSTANTIYF.

The CDR3 protein is CASSPSEGQNTEAFF. The CDR3 DNA is TGCGCCAGCAGCCCCTCTGAGGGCCAGAACACTGAAGCTTTCTTT. This chain joins TRBV5-1 and TRBJ1-1; D gene ambiguous. CDR1 and CDR2 from the germline V gene are SGHRS and YFSETQ. The CDR3 spans 15 residues. The germline V and J ends were trimmed by 4 bases and 1 base, with 14 bases remaining between them.

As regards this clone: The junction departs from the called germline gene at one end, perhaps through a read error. The CDR3 protein is CASTLIAGANYGYTF. CDR3 nucleotide sequence: TGTGCCAGCACCTTAATTGCAGGAGCTAACTATGGCTACACCTTC. This chain connects TRBV11-2 to TRBJ1-2; no clear D gene. Germline CDR1 and CDR2: SGHAT and FQNNGV. The CDR3 sequence is 15 residues long.

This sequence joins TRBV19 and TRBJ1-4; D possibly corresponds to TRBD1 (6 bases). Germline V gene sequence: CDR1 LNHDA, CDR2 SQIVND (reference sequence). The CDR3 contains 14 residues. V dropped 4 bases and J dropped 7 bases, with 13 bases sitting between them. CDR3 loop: CASSTQGIVEKLFF. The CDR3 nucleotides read TGTGCCAGTAGTACCCAGGGGATAGTTGAAAAACTGTTTTTT.

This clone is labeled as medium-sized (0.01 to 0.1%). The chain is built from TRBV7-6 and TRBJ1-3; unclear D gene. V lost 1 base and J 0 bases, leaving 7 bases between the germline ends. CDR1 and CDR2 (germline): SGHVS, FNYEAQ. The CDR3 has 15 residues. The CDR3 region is CASSLGVISGNTIYF. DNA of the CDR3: TGTGCCAGCAGCTTAGGGGTCATCTCTGGAAACACCATATATTTT. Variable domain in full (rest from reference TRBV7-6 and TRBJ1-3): GAGVSQSPRYKVTKRGQDVALRCDPISGHVSLYWYRQALGQGPEFLTYFNYEAQQDKSGLPNDRFSAERPEGSISTLTIQRTEQRDSAMYRCASSLGVISGNTIYFGEGSWLTVV.

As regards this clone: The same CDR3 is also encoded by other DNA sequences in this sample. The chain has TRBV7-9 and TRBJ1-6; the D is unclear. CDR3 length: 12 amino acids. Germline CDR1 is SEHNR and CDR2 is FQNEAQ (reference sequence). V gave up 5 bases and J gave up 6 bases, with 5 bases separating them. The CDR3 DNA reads TGTGCCAGCAGCGGCGGTAATTCACCCCTCCACTTT. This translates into CASSGGNSPLHF. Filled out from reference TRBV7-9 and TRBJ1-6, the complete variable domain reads DTGVSQNPRHKITKRGQNVTFRCDPISEHNRLYWYRQTLGQGPEFLTYFQNEAQLEKSRLLSDRFSAERPKGSFSTLEIQRTEQGDSAMYLCASSGGNSPLHFGNGTRLTVT.

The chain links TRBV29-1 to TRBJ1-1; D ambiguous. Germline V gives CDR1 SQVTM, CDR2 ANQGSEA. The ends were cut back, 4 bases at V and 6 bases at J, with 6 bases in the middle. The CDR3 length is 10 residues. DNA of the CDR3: TGCAGCGTTGGAAGGGCTGAAGCTTTCTTT. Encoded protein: CSVGRAEAFF.

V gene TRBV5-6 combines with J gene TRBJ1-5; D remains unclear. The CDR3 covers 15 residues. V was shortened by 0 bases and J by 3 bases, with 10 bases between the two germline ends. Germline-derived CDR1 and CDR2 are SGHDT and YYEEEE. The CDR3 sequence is CASSLVGRDNQPQHF. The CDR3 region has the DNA TGTGCCAGCAGCTTGGTTGGGAGGGACAATCAGCCCCAGCATTTT. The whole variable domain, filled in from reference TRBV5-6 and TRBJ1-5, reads DAGVTQSPTHLIKTRGQQVTLRCSPKSGHDTVSWYQQALGQGPQFIFQYYEEEERQRGNFPDRFSGHQFPNYSSELNVNALLLGDSALYLCASSLVGRDNQPQHFGDGTRLSIL.

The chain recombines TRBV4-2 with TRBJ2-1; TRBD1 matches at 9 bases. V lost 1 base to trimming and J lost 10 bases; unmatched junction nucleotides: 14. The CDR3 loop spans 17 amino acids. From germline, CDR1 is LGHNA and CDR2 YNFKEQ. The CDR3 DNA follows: TGTGCCAGCAGCCAAGCGCGGGGACAGGGAATATCAGTAGAGCAGTTCTTC. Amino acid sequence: CASSQARGQGISVEQFF.